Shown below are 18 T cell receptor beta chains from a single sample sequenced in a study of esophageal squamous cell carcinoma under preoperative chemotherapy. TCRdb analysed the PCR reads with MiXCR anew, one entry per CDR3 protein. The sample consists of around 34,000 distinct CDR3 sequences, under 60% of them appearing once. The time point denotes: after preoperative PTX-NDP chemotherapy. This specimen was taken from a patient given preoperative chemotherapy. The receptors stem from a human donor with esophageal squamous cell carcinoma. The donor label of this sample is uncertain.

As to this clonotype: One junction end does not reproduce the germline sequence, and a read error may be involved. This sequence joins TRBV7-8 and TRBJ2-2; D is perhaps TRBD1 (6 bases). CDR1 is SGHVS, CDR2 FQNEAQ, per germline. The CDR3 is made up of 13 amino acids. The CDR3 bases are TGTGCCCTCCACAGGGTAAGCACCGGGGCGCTGTATTTT. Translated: CALHRVSTGALYF.

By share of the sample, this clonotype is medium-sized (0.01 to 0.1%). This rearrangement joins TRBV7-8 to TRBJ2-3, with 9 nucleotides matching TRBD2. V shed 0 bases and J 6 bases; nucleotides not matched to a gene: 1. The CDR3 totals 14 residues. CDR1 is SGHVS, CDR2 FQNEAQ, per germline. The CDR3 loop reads CASSLASGRDTQYF. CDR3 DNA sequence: TGTGCCAGCAGCTTAGCGAGCGGGAGGGATACGCAGTATTTT.

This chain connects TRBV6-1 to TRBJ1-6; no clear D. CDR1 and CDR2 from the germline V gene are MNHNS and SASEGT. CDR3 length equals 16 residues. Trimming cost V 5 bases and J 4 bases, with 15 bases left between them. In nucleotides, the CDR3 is TGTGCCAGCAGTCCTCAGCCAATTCAATATAATTCACCCCTCCACTTT. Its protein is CASSPQPIQYNSPLHF.

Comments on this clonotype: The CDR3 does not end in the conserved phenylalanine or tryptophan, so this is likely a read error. The CDR3 loop reads CASGRPGASQFS. CDR3 DNA sequence: TGTGCCAGCGGTAGGCCGGGCGCGTCCCAGTTCTCG. V gene TRBV6-1 combines with J gene TRBJ2-5; D remains ambiguous. Judging by the DNA end, TRBJ2-1 fits better; the J call may be wrong. Germline assignment: CDR1 MNHNS and CDR2 SASEGT. The CDR3 runs 12 residues.

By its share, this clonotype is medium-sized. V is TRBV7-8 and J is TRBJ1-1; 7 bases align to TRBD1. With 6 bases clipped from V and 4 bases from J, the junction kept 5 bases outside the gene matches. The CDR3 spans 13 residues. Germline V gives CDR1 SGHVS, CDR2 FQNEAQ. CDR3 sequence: CASSTGVVTEAFF. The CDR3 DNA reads TGTGCCAGCAGTACAGGGGTTGTCACTGAAGCTTTCTTT.

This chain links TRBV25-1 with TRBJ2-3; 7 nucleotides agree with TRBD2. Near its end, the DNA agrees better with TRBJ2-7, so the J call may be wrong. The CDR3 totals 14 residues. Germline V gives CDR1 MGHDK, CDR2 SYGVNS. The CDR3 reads CAITGRVGPTKQYF. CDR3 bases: TGTGCCATTACGGGGAGGGTGGGCCCCACGAAGCAGTACTTC.

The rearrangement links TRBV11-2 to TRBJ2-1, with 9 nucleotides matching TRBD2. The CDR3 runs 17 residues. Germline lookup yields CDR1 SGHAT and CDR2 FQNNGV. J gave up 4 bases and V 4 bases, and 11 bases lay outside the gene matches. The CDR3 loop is CASSSGGAGGGYNEQFF. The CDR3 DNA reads TGTGCCAGCAGCTCAGGGGGGGCGGGGGGGGGGTACAATGAGCAGTTCTTC.

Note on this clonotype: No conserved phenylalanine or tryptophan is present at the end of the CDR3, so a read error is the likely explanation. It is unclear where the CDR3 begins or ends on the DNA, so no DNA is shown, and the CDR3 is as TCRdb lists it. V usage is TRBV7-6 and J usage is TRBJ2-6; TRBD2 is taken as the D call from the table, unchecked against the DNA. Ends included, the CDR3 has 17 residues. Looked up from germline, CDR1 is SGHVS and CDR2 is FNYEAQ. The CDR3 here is CASSEGTAGGQYFGPGP.

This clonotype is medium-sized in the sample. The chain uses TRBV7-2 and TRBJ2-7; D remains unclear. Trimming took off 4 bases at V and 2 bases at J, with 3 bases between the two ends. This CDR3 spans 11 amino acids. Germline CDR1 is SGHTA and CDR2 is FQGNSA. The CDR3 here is CASSSTYEQYF. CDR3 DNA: TGTGCCAGCAGCTCCACCTACGAGCAGTACTTC.

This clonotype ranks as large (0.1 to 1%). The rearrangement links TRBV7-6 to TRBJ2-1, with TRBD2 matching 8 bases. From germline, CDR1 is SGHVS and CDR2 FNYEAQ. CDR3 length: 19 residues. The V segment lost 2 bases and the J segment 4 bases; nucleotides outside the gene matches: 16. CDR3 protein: CASSLKRGSPVVVYNEQFF. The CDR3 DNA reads TGTGCCAGCAGCTTAAAGCGGGGGAGCCCGGTTGTGGTGTACAATGAGCAGTTCTTC.

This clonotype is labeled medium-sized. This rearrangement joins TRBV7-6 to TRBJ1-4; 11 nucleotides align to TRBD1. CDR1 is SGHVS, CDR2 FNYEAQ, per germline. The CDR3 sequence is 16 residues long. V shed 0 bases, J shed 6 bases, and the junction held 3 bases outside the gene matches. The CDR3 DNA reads TGTGCCAGCAGCTTAGCCGGGACAGGGGGGTATGAAAAACTGTTTTTT. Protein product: CASSLAGTGGYEKLFF.

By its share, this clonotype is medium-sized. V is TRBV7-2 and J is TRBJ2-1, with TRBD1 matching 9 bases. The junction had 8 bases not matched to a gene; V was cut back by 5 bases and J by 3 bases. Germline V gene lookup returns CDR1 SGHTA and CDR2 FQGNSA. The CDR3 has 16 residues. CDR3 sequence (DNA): TGTGCCAGCAGCGTTACAGGGGGCCGTCTCTACAATGAGCAGTTCTTC. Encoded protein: CASSVTGGRLYNEQFF.

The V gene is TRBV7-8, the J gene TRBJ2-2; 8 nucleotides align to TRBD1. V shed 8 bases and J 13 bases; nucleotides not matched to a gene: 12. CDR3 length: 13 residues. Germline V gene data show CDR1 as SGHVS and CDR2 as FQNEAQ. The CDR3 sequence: CASHRGSTDALFF. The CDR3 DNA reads TGTGCCAGCCACAGGGGGAGCACCGATGCGCTGTTTTTT.

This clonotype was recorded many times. The CDR3 sequence: CASSLGSGGDTQYF. The DNA of the CDR3 is TGTGCCAGCAGCTTAGGGTCTGGGGGGGATACGCAGTATTTT. The chain links TRBV7-6 to TRBJ2-3; tentatively, D is TRBD2 (6 bases). The germline V gene encodes CDR1 SGHVS and CDR2 FNYEAQ. V lost 1 base, J lost 6 bases, and 11 bases lay in between. There are 14 residues in the CDR3.

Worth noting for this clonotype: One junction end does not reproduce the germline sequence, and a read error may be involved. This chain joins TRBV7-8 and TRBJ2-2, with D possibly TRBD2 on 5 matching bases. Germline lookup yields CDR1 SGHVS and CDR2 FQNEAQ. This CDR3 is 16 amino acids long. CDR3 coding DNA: TGTGCCAGCAGCCGCCTAGAGGGTGTAAGCACCGGGGAGCAGTTTTTT. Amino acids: CASSRLEGVSTGEQFF.

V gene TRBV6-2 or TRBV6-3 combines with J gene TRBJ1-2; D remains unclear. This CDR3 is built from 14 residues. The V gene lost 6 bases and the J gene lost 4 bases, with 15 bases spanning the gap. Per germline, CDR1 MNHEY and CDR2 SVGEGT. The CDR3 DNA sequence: TGTGCCAGCAGACTTACCGGGCCACCCTATGGCTACACCTTC. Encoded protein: CASRLTGPPYGYTF.

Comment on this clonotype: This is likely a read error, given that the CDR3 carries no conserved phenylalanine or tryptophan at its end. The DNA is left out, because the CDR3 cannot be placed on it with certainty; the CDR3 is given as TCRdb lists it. The CDR3 loop is CASTMDGSSTSSTS. V and J are TRBV6-4 and TRBJ2-3; the table gives TRBD2 as D, unverified against the DNA. The CDR3 sequence runs 14 residues, both termini included. The germline V gene has CDR1 MRHNA and CDR2 SNTAGT.

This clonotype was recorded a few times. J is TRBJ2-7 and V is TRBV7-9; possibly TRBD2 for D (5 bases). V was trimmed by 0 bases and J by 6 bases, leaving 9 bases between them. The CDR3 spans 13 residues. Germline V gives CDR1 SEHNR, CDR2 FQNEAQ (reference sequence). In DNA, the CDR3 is TGTGCCAGCAGCTTAGCGGGAGCTCCCGAGCAGTACTTC. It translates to CASSLAGAPEQYF.